This T cell receptor (beta chain) derives from a study of monozygotic twins with inflammatory bowel disease (dated by TCRdb to between 2017 and 2020). Broadly, across the study: The full study comprised 30 or so monozygotic twin pairs: nine German pairs (four IBD-concordant, five IBD-discordant) and 19 IBD-discordant Danish pairs. Each individual had, on average, about 151 000 unique TCRalpha sequences and 181 000 unique TCRbeta sequences available for analysis. Disease-associated traits were sought mainly through comparisons between IBD patients and their genetically identical healthy co-twins within discordant pairs.

Remarks on this clonotype: Its antigen is still unknown.

The library was generated by 5' RACE. For each TCR library, 3,000 to 3,500 ng of total RNA was used. cDNA was synthesized with SMARTScribe reverse transcriptase in eight separate reactions per sample. During cDNA synthesis, template switching introduced unique molecular identifiers that contained a 6-nucleotide sample barcode. TCRalpha and TCRbeta cDNA was amplified in two nested PCRs of around 15 and 10 cycles, and bead purification was carried out after each PCR. Before amplification, the cDNA was both treated with uracil DNA-glycosylase and purified with the QIAquick PCR purification kit. The second PCR added Illumina TruSeq-compatible adapters along with sample-specific barcodes. Library quality and concentration were checked on TapeStation and Qubit, and libraries were pooled at about 5 ng each. Sequencing of pooled libraries was carried out on an Illumina HiSeq2500 single-index Rapid Run using 2 x 100 bp reads and custom sequencing primers. Concerning the study's data processing: UMI-based consensus assembly with MiGEC version 1.2.6 was used to correct PCR and sequencing errors. MiXCR version 2.1.1 was used for V(D)J alignment, clonotype assembly and CDR3 extraction. To normalise gene usage, clonotype sharing and MAIT/NKT TCR abundance, the top 1000, 10 000 and 20 000 clonotypes in each sample were analysed. Diversity was computed as the inverse Simpson index with the vegan R package after downsampling to 27 000 UMIs. Paired Mann-Whitney U tests were applied to discordant twin pairs, and Benjamini-Hochberg correction was used for multiple testing. After the reads were reprocessed by TCRdb, one entry was made per CDR3 protein sequence, with no DNA. It is TCRdb's table, rather than the study itself, that gives the V and J calls and clone size. This sample's clone table shows approximately 160,000 distinct CDR3 sequences. In total, the top ten clones hold 7.4% of the sample.

Overall results and qualifications from the work: Repertoire similarity did not differ between concordant and discordant twins, possibly due to limited statistical power. Compared with healthy twins, IBD patients had fewer clonotypes in common with other individuals, a difference most pronounced in patients showing signs of disease activity. Because patients were on differing immunosuppressive treatments, the repertoires may have picked up extra background noise and inter-individual variability. Distinction between different T cell subtypes could not be achieved in the analysis. No single strong signal or clonotype linked to IBD turned up in the results, so the idea that one exists was not supported. A decrease in TCRbeta repertoire diversity, as measured by inverse Simpson index, was observed in IBD patients compared with their healthy co-twins.

An approximately 2.5 ml peripheral blood sample was drawn into PAXgene tubes per donor and stored at -80°C. Without T cell sorting, total RNA was isolated from whole blood using the PAXgene blood miRNA kit on an automated QIAcube. Peripheral blood from monozygotic twin pairs who were concordant or discordant for inflammatory bowel disease underwent deep TCRalpha and TCRbeta repertoire profiling using unique molecular barcoding. Smoking habits were recorded for all twin pairs, and each individual was classified as a current, former or never smoker. From the cysteine through the phenylalanine, the CDR3 covers 15 amino acids. Only the protein sequence is given. Taken from the germline V gene (reference sequence), the CDR1 and CDR2 loops are DFQATT and SNEGSKA.

The source is a human donor with ulcerative colitis or Crohn's disease, or a healthy co-twin of an affected twin (not recorded which). Sequences were obtained from blood. Recombination joined TRBV20-1 with TRBJ2-7; TCRdb outputs TRBD1, but without DNA this stays unchecked. The CDR3 region has the sequence CSARDWGQGVYEQYF.